This entry lists 6 T cell receptor beta chains sequenced from one sample in a study of T cells in Graves' hyperthyroidism and ophthalmopathy. TCR beta CDR3 sequences were amplified from RNA transcripts. The TCR CDR3 was amplified in a first-round RT-PCR using the HTBI primer set. TCRdb called the multiplex PCR reads again in MiXCR, with one record for every CDR3 protein. This sample carries fewer than 600,000 distinct CDR3 sequences, around 15% of them seen once, and the ten largest clones take less than 20%. Sequenced input: blood. The receptors stem from a woman aged 18 to 35 with Graves' hyperthyroidism.

This clonotype was recorded many times. This chain joins TRBV29-1 and TRBJ2-7; TRBD1 might be the D (6 bases). The germline V gene has CDR1 SQVTM and CDR2 ANQGSEA. This CDR3 has 11 amino acids. V dropped 6 bases and J dropped 3 bases, with 9 bases sitting between them. The CDR3, as DNA: TGCAGCGTGGGGGACATCTACGAGCAGTACGTC. Protein sequence: CSVGDIYEQYV.

The table lists this clonotype with many counts. The chain has TRBV4-2 and TRBJ1-2; no firm D call. Trimming left V 0 bases short and J 3 bases short, with 8 bases between. The V gene's germline CDR1 is LGHNA and CDR2 YNFKEQ. There are 14 residues in the CDR3. This chain's CDR3 is CASSQDVVDYGYTF. The DNA for the CDR3 is TGTGCCAGCAGCCAAGATGTAGTCGACTATGGCTACACCTTC.

The genes are TRBV18 and TRBJ2-5; D is uncertain. The germline gives CDR1 KGHSH, CDR2 LQKENI. The V end was cut by 2 bases, the J end by 1 base, with 5 bases between. This CDR3 has 13 amino acids. The DNA for the CDR3 is TGTGCCAGCTCACCAGCAGTCCAAGAGACCCAGTACTTC. It is translated as CASSPAVQETQYF.

The rearrangement links TRBV9 to TRBJ2-2; D perhaps matches TRBD1 (5 bases). The CDR3 is 14 residues long. Deletions cut 0 bases from V and 6 bases from J, with 9 bases between. Germline lookup yields CDR1 SGDLS and CDR2 YYNGEE. The CDR3 DNA sequence: TGTGCCAGCAGCGTAGGCTTAGGGGCCGGGGAGCTGTTTTTT. Protein product: CASSVGLGAGELFF. Full variable domain (outside the CDR3, taken from reference TRBV9 and TRBJ2-2): DSGVTQTPKHLITATGQRVTLRCSPRSGDLSVYWYQQSLDQGLQFLIQYYNGEERAKGNILERFSAQQFPDLHSELNLSSLELGDSALYFCASSVGLGAGELFFGEGSRLTVL.

The genes are TRBV19 and TRBJ1-2, with a weak D call TRBD1 (5 bases). The V end lost 3 bases, the J end lost 4 bases, and 12 bases lay between the germline ends. This CDR3 region has 14 residues. Per germline, CDR1 LNHDA and CDR2 SQIVND (reference sequence). CDR3 sequence (DNA): TGTGCCAGTAGTATTACGTCAGGGCCCTATGGCTACACCTTC. The encoded protein is CASSITSGPYGYTF.

The sample holds a few counts of this clonotype. The J gene is TRBJ2-1, the V gene TRBV30, with a tentative D call TRBD2 (6 bases). V lost 4 bases to trimming and J lost 5 bases, with 12 bases between them. The CDR3 is 13 amino acids. Germline V gene data show CDR1 as GTSNPN and CDR2 as SVGIG (reference sequence). CDR3 sequence reads: CAWTSDRDNEQFF. For the CDR3, the DNA is TGTGCCTGGACTAGCGACCGCGACAATGAGCAGTTCTTC.